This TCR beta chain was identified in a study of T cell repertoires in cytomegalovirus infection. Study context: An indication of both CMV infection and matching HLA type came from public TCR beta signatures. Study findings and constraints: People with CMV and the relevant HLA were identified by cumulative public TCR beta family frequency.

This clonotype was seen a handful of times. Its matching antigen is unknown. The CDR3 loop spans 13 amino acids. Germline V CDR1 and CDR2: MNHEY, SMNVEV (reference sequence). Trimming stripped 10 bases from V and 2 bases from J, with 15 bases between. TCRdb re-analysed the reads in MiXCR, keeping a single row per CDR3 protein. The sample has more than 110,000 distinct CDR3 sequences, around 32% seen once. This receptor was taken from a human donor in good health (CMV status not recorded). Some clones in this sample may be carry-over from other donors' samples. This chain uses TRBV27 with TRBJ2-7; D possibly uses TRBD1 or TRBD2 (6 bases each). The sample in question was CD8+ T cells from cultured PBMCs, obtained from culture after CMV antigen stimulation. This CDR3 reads CATSSGGPYEQYF. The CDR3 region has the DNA TGTGCCACATCTTCCGGGGGCCCCTACGAGCAGTACTTC.